This TCR beta chain was captured in a study of cytomegalovirus exposure and HLA in healthy donors. Whole-study results and caveats: Accurate prediction of HLA-A and HLA-B alleles (for most subjects) was reportedly achieved from TCR beta sequences. Rarity held for most TCR sequences, but there were some public TCRs that occurred in many donors.

Regarding this clone: Its antigen is not known.

PCR involved 60 Vbeta and 13 Jbeta primers. Measured with immunoSEQ multiplex PCR; TCRdb has only the in-frame clones, and not every one. The sample holds roughly 200,000 clones; around 78% are singletons and the top ten take 1.5% to 2%. The CDR3 extends over 16 amino acids. Trimming removed 0 bases at V and 5 bases at J, with 15 bases between. CDR1 and CDR2 (germline): SGHRS, YFSETQ. The V and J genes are TRBV5-1 and TRBJ1-3, with D uncertain. The sequenced material came from PBMCs. This TCR was recovered from a man in his thirties or forties in good health and CMV-seronegative. The CDR3 sequence: CASSLGQAGRRNTIYF. In nucleotides, the CDR3 is TGCGCCAGCAGCTTGGGCCAGGCAGGAAGGAGAAACACCATATATTTT.